A selection of T cell receptor beta chains follows, all from one sample in a study of T-cell memory formation after mild COVID-19. TCRdb recomputed calls from the 5' RACE reads with MiXCR, one row per CDR3 protein. The table lists approximately 150,000 distinct CDR3 sequences, 15% to 20% of them singletons. What was sequenced was PBMCs or a T cell subset sorted from them (not recorded which). Source of these receptors: an adult woman who had mild COVID-19 (a few samples of this study predate the infection). Cell type and time point are not known. The CDR3 runs from the conserved cysteine through the conserved F or W. A D gene is named only where the DNA matches it firmly. Expanded clones get a size class; other rows say once, few or many, or leave the size out.

v_call	clone_size	j_call	d_call	cdr3_nt	cdr3_aa
TRBV7-6	few	TRBJ2-6	-	TGTGCCAGCAGCTCGACTAGTGACTCTGGGGCCAACGTCCTGACTTTC	CASSSTSDSGANVLTF
TRBV7-6	-	TRBJ2-3	TRBD1	TGTGCCAGCAGCTTATCCCAGGGGGTTAGCACAGATACGCAGTATTTT	CASSLSQGVSTDTQYF
TRBV5-1	-	TRBJ2-5	-	TGCGCCAGCAGTCCCCGCACAGGAGAGACCCAGTACTTC	CASSPRTGETQYF
TRBV5-1	-	TRBJ2-7	-	TGCGCCAGCTCGTGGGGGCGGGAACACGAGCAGTACTTC	CASSWGREHEQYF
TRBV4-1	-	TRBJ1-5	-	TGCGCCAGCAGGACAGGAGTGAATAGCAATCAGCCCCAGCATTTT	CASRTGVNSNQPQHF
TRBV20-1	-	TRBJ2-1	-	TGCAGTGCTGGGGAAGCTGGCGGAGGGTACAATGAGCAGTTCTTC	CSAGEAGGGYNEQFF
TRBV6-1	few	TRBJ1-2	TRBD1	TGTGCCAGCAGCGTGGACAGGGGAGGTGGCTACACCTTC	CASSVDRGGGYTF
TRBV4-2	few	TRBJ2-7	TRBD1	TGTGCCAGCAGCCAAGCACAGGGGCACTACGAGCAGTACTTC	CASSQAQGHYEQYF
TRBV29-1	few	TRBJ1-1	-	TGCAGCGTTGGCTCTGGGAACACTGAAGCTTTCTTT	CSVGSGNTEAFF
TRBV7-2	-	TRBJ2-1	-	TGTGCCAGAAGGGTCCTCCCCGGAGGTGAGCAGTTCTTC	CARRVLPGGEQFF